This T cell receptor beta chain was identified in a study of PD-1 blockade in classical Hodgkin lymphoma. Study outcomes and limitations: Relapsed/refractory patients reportedly had the lowest baseline TCR diversity, below newly diagnosed patients, who were below healthy donors. By C4D1 there was a significant rise in CD4+ TCR diversity but not in CD8+ TCR diversity. Patients with a complete response exhibited baseline diversity comparable to newly diagnosed patients.

Worth noting for this clone: The antigen remains unidentified.

Clones were read by immunoSEQ multiplex PCR, and TCRdb kept only the in-frame ones, dropping some. The table includes tens of thousands of clones, 90% detected once. Every patient experienced relapse after autologous stem cell transplantation, and brentuximab vedotin exposure varied. Researchers used magnetic negative selection to pull out pure CD4+ T cells from thawed PBMCs. Best responses were complete response, partial response or progressive disease. The source material was CD4+ T cells from blood, sampled at baseline. The TCR was taken from a human donor with classical Hodgkin lymphoma.

The CDR3 bases are TGTGCCAGTCTCAGGAACACTGAAGCTTTCTTT. Residues: CASLRNTEAFF. The gene calls are TRBV6-6 and TRBJ1-1; D remains unclear. This CDR3 spans 11 amino acids. Trimming stripped 9 bases from V and 1 base from J, with 6 bases between. CDR1 is MNHNY, CDR2 SVGAGI, per germline (reference sequence).